This record concerns one TCR beta chain sequence. This entry comes from a study of blood T cell repertoires in COVID-19. For the study at large: Whether acute or convalescent, the COVID-19 samples came from the United States, Italy and Spain.

Original data processing: Researchers report that nucleated cell counts were estimated from reference gene primer amplification. Method: immunoSEQ multiplex PCR; TCRdb's copy keeps in-frame clones and lacks some. From that table come the V and J calls and clone size; the DNA was used to work out D and trimming. The data contain about 89,000 clones, roughly nine tenths of them seen just once; the ten biggest clones take up 15%. The TCR comes from a male donor with acute or convalescent COVID-19. The sequenced sample consisted of peripheral blood.

CDR3 region: CASSPQTESNQPQHF. The CDR3 nucleotides are TGTGCCAGCTCACCACAAACAGAGAGCAATCAGCCCCAGCATTTT. The chain combines TRBV18 with TRBJ1-5, with D uncertain. V was clipped by 1 base and J by 1 base, with 8 bases between them. CDR3 length: 15 amino acids. Germline V gene lookup returns CDR1 KGHSH and CDR2 LQKENI.